This TCR beta chain was sequenced for a study of blood T cells in healthy people across ages. In the study overall: Capturing about one barcoded beta molecule per two T cells was achieved by template switching.

Each sample had at least 6 million PBMCs isolated. About this clonotype itself: Its specificity is unknown.

Study-level points and caveats: Older age went with lower TCR beta diversity per million T cells, in a roughly linear way.

Combining a sample-barcoded 5' primer with a J-beta primer mix, a second PCR ran for 7 to 11 cycles. TCRdb re-called the 5' RACE reads with MiXCR, one entry per CDR3 protein. The sample has around 1,900,000 distinct CDR3 sequences; around 40% are singletons. CDR1 SQVTM and CDR2 ANQGSEA come from the germline V gene. V lost 6 bases and J lost 3; bases outside the gene matches: 9. The CDR3 spans 14 residues. Specimen: blood. This receptor was identified in a human donor in good health. The chain is built from TRBV29-1 and TRBJ2-3; 7 bases match TRBD2. The CDR3 DNA is TGCAGCGTCGGATGGGGGGGGATAACAGATACGCAGTATTTT. This codes for CSVGWGGITDTQYF.